These T cell receptor beta chains were read from a single sample in a study of tumor-infiltrating lymphocytes in primary liver carcinoma. Each CDR3 protein gets one entry after TCRdb re-called the multiplex PCR reads with MiXCR. Of 25,000 to 35,000 distinct CDR3 sequences in the sample, 76% were seen once. Specimen: liver tumor tissue from sampling region 5. Receptor source: a man in his forties or fifties with primary liver carcinoma and hepatitis B virus infection. CDR3s include the opening cysteine and the closing phenylalanine or tryptophan. Each record gives: D gene, J gene, clone size, V gene, CDR3 length, CDR3 DNA, CDR3 protein. The D gene is left open where the match is weak. Rows give clone size only sometimes, using once, few, many, or a class for an expanded clone.

TRBD1	TRBJ1-1	.	TRBV13	19	TGTGCCAGCAGCCAATACCCCCAACCCTGGACAGGCCTGAACACTGAAGCTTTCTTT	CASSQYPQPWTGLNTEAFF
.	TRBJ2-3	.	TRBV29-1	11	TGCAGCGTTGAAGACACAGAAACGCAGTATTTT	CSVEDTETQYF
TRBD2	TRBJ2-3	.	TRBV6-5	11	TGCGCCAGCGGGAGGGTGAATATGCAGTATTTT	CASGRVNMQYF
TRBD1	TRBJ2-7	.	TRBV6-5	14	TGTGCCTGCCCCTCTGGGACAGGGTATAACGAGCAGTGCTTC	CACPSGTGYNEQCF
.	TRBJ2-1	medium-sized	TRBV4-3	14	TGCGCCAGCAGCCAAGTGCCGGGACCCCATGAGCAGTTCTTC	CASSQVPGPHEQFF
.	TRBJ2-5	.	TRBV11-2	18	TGTGCCTGCAGCTTAGCGAGGCTAGCTCTGGAAAAAAAAGAGGCCCATTACTTC	CACSLARLALEKKEAHYF
.	TRBJ1-4	.	TRBV10-3	12	TGTGCCACCGCCTCGGGTGATGAAAAACTGTTTTTT	CATASGDEKLFF
.	TRBJ2-2	.	TRBV11-2	14	TGTGCCAGTAGTCCGGACTATTGGGCCGGGAAGCTGTTTTTT	CASSPDYWAGKLFF
.	TRBJ2-2	.	TRBV7-9	12	TGTGCTAGCAGGTCGAACGCCAGGGAGCTGTTTTTT	CASRSNARELFF
.	TRBJ2-5	.	TRBV11-2	18	TGTGCCAGCAGCTTAGCTAGGCTAGCCCTGGAAAATAAAGAGACCCAGTACTTC	CASSLARLALENKETQYF
.	TRBJ2-7	.	TRBV6-2/TRBV6-3	13	TGTGTCAGCACCGCGAATTGGGAGGACGAGCAGTACTTC	CVSTANWEDEQYF